This T cell receptor (beta chain) was sequenced for a study of blood T cells in healthy people across ages. Study overall: Capture via template switching afforded approximately one barcoded beta molecule per two T cells.

Germline-derived CDR1 and CDR2 are DFQATT and SNEGSKA (reference sequence). V lost 1 base to trimming and J lost 5 bases, with 9 bases between them. This CDR3 contains 12 residues. Study-level findings and limits: What prevented conclusive comparison of naive and antigen-experienced cells was that PBMCs were unsorted.

As for this clonotype: Its specificity is unknown.

A second 7 to 11 cycle PCR used barcoded and J-beta primers. Tagging of each cDNA molecule was performed by a template-switch adaptor with 12 random nucleotides. MiXCR, applied by TCRdb to the 5' RACE reads, yields one record per CDR3 protein. Among 1.2 million to 1.5 million distinct CDR3 sequences, about 40% were seen once, and the ten largest hold around 8%. Sample: blood. The chain is built from TRBV20-1 and TRBJ2-7; no definite D call. This clonotype originated in a woman aged 18-29 years in good health. The CDR3 coding sequence is TGCAGTGCTAGAGTTCCAGGCGACGAGCAGTACTTC. Its protein is CSARVPGDEQYF.